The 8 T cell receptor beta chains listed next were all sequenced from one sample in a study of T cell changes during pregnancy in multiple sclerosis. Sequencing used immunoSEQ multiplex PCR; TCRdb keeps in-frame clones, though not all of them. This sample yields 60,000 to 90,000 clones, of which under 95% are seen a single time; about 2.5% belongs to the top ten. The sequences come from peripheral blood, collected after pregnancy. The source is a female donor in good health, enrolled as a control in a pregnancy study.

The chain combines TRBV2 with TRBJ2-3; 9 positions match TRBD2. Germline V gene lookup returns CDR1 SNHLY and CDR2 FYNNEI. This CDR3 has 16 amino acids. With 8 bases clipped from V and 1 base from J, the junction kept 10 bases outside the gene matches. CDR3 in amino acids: CASGLAGAGGTDTQYF. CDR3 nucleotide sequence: TGTGCCAGCGGGTTAGCGGGGGCGGGGGGCACAGATACGCAGTATTTT.

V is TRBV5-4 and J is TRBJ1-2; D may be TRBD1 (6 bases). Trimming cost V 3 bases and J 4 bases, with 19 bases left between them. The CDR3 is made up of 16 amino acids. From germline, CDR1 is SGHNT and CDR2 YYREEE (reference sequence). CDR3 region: CASSSLQGWGTYGYTF. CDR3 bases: TGTGCCAGCAGCTCACTACAGGGTTGGGGTACCTATGGCTACACCTTC.

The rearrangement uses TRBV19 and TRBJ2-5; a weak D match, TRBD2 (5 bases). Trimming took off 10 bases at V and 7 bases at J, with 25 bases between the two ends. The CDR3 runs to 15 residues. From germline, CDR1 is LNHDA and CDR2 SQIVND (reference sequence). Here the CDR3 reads CATAGRAGLPTTQYF. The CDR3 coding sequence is TGTGCCACCGCTGGCCGGGCCGGACTTCCGACGACCCAGTACTTC.

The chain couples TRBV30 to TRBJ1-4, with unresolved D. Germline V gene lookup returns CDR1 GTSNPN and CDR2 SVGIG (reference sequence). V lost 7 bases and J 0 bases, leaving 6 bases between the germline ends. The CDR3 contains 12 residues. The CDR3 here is CAFPSTNEKLFF. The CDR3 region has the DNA TGTGCCTTCCCCTCAACTAATGAAAAACTGTTTTTT.

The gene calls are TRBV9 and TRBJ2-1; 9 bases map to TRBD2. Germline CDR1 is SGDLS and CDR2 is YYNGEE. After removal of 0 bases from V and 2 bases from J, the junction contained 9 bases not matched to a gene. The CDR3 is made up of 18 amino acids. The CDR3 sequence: CASSVGGSGSHAYNEQFF. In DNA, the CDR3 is TGTGCCAGCAGCGTAGGGGGTAGCGGGAGTCATGCCTACAATGAGCAGTTCTTC.

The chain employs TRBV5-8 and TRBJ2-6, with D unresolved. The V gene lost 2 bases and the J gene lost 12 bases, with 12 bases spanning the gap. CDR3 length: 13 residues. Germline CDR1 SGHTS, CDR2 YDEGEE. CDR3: CASSLFGQAVLTF. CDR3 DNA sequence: TGTGCCAGCAGCTTATTCGGCCAGGCCGTCCTGACTTTC.

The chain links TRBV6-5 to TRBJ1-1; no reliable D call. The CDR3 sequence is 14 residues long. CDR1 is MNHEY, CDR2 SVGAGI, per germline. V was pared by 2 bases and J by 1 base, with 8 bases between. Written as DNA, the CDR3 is TGTGCCAGCAGTTACGGCGAGGAGAACACTGAAGCTTTCTTT. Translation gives CASSYGEENTEAFF.

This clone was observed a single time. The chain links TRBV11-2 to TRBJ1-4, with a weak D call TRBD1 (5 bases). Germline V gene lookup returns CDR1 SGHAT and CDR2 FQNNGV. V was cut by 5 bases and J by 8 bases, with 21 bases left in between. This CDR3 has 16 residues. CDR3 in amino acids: CASSRWGRREAEKLFF. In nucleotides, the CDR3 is TGTGCCAGCAGCAGATGGGGGAGAAGGGAGGCGGAAAAACTGTTTTTT.